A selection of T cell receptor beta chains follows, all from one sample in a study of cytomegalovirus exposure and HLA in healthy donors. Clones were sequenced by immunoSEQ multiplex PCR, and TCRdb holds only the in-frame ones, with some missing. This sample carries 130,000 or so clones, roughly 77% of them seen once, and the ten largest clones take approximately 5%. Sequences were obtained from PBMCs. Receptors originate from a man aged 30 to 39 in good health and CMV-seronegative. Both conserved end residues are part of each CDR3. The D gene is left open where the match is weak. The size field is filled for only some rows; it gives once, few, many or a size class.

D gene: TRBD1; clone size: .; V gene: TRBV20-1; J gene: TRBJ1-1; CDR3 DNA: TGCAGTGCTCAGAGACAGGGGGCAGCTTTCTTT; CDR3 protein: CSAQRQGAAFF
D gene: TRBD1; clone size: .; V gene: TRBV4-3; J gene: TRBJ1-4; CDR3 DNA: TGCGCCAGCAGCCAAGATCTGAAACCGGGACAGCCTAATGAAAAACTGTTTTTT; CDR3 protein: CASSQDLKPGQPNEKLFF
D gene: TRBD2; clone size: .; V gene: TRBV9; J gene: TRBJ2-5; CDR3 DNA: TGTGCCAGCAGCGTCACGGGAGCGGGGGGGTTAGAGACCCAGTACTTC; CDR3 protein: CASSVTGAGGLETQYF
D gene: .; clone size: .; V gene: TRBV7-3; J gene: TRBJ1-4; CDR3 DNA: TGTGCCAGCAGCTTTACTCCCGGGGAAAAACTGTTTTTT; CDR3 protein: CASSFTPGEKLFF
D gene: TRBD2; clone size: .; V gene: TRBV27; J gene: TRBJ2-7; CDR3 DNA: TGTGCCATCGGAGCGGGAAACGAGCAGTACTTC; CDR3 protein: CAIGAGNEQYF
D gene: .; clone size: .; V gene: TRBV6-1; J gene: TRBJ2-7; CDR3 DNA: TGTGCCAGCAAGGACAGACCGAGCTCCTACGAGCAGTACTTC; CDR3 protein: CASKDRPSSYEQYF
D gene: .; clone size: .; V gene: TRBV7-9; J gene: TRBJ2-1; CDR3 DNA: TGTGCCAGCAGTTGGCCGGGGTGGTCGGGGAATGAGCAGTTCTTC; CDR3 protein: CASSWPGWSGNEQFF
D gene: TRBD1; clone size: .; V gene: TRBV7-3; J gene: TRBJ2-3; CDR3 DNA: TGTGCCAGCAGCTCGAGGACAGGGGGTGATACGCAGTATTTT; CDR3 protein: CASSSRTGGDTQYF
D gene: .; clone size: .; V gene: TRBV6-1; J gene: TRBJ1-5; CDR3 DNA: TGTGCCAGCAGTGACGTATATAGCAATCAGCCCCAGCATTTT; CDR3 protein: CASSDVYSNQPQHF
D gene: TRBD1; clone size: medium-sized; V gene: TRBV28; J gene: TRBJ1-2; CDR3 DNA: TGTGCCAGCAGTTTAGGGACAGTCTATGGCTACACCTTC; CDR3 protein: CASSLGTVYGYTF